One and the same sample provided the 6 T cell receptor beta chains below, sequenced in a study of T cells in Graves' hyperthyroidism and ophthalmopathy (dated by TCRdb to about 2019). The library was made by multiplex PCR. The instrument was an Illumina HiSeq 2000. TCR beta CDR3 regions were amplified from RNA transcripts. The TCR CDR3 was subjected to a first round of RT-PCR using the HTBI primer set and the Qiagen OneStep RT-PCR kit. The public reads were reprocessed in TCRdb via fastp at Q25 and MiXCR, keeping in-frame beta chains. Rows are unified per CDR3 protein, each entry keeping the most common DNA and genes. Here the sample has about half a million distinct CDR3 sequences; 20% to 25% occur a single time. Clones ranked in the top ten supply approximately 49% of the sample. Specimen: blood. These receptor sequences come from an older woman with Graves' ophthalmopathy.

V and J are TRBV5-1 and TRBJ2-7; maybe TRBD2 (5 bases). The CDR3 contains 13 residues. Germline CDR1 reads SGHRS; CDR2 reads YFSETQ. V lost 4 bases and J lost 0, with 8 bases in between. The CDR3 region is CASSRRGSYEQYF. The DNA of the CDR3 is TGCGCCAGCAGCCGACGGGGCTCCTACGAGCAGTACTTC.

The rearrangement uses TRBV19 and TRBJ2-2; D is unclear. Trimming removed 3 bases at V and 4 bases at J, with 12 bases between. Germline values: CDR1 LNHDA, CDR2 SQIVND (reference sequence). The CDR3 sequence is 15 residues long. Written as DNA, the CDR3 is TGTGCCAGTAGTATGGAGCGCCAGGTCACCGGGGAGCTGTTTTTT. This codes for CASSMERQVTGELFF.

This clonotype occurred many times. This sequence joins TRBV28 and TRBJ1-1; 10 bases line up with TRBD1. Unmatched junction bases numbered 10, after V lost 4 bases and J lost 2 bases. CDR1 MDHEN and CDR2 SYDVKM come from the germline V gene. This CDR3 contains 17 residues. In DNA form, the CDR3 reads TGTGCCAGCAGTTCGGTGACGGACAGGGGGTATAACACTGAAGCTTTCTTT. Residues: CASSSVTDRGYNTEAFF.

This clonotype has at least ten counts. The V and J genes are TRBV7-2 and TRBJ1-2, with a tentative D call TRBD1 (5 bases). The germline V and J ends were trimmed by 1 base and 7 bases, with 16 bases remaining between them. Germline V gene sequence: CDR1 SGHTA, CDR2 FQGNSA. The CDR3 spans 15 residues. CDR3 nucleotides: TGTGCCAGCAGCTTAGTTGGGACTTACTCGGGTGGCTACACCTTC. It codes for CASSLVGTYSGGYTF.

This clonotype showed up just a few times. This chain uses TRBV20-1 with TRBJ2-2; D is perhaps TRBD2 (5 bases). Per germline, CDR1 DFQATT and CDR2 SNEGSKA (reference sequence). The CDR3 extends over 13 amino acids. Trimming left V 6 bases short and J 7 bases short, with 15 bases between. CDR3 in amino acids: CSARPGRGGELFF. The CDR3 coding sequence is TGCAGTGCCAGGCCGGGCCGGGGCGGGGAGCTGTTTTTT.

The V call is TRBV6-1, the J call TRBJ1-2; 7 bases agree with TRBD1. The CDR3 runs 12 residues. The germline V gene has CDR1 MNHNS and CDR2 SASEGT. Trimming removed 8 bases from V and 1 base from J; junction bases left unmatched: 1. CDR3 sequence: CASGDSNYGYTF. The CDR3 coding sequence is TGTGCCAGCGGGGACAGTAACTATGGCTACACCTTC.